A selection of T cell receptor beta chains follows, all from one sample in a study of cytomegalovirus exposure and HLA in healthy donors. Repertoires were generated with immunoSEQ multiplex PCR, while TCRdb's copy carries only in-frame clones and drops some. The sample carries 160,000 or so clones, approximately 80% recorded once. Sequenced: PBMCs. These receptors came from a man aged 45-65 years in good health and CMV-seropositive. CDR3s include the opening cysteine and the closing phenylalanine or tryptophan. A D gene is named only where the DNA matches it firmly. Some rows have no size entry. The others give once, few or many, or a class for an expanded clone.

cdr3_nt | cdr3_aa | clone_size | j_call | v_call | cdr3_length | d_call
TGTGCCAGCAGCCAGGACACAATTGGCGACGAGCAGTACTTC | CASSQDTIGDEQYF | once | TRBJ2-7 | TRBV13 | 14 | NA
TGTGCCAGCAGCCGGGGGAGGGGGAGAGGGGATACGCAGTATTTT | CASSRGRGRGDTQYF | few | TRBJ2-3 | TRBV7-3 | 15 | NA
TGTGCCAGTAGTCCCCGACAGGGTCCCGGGGAGCTGTTTTTT | CASSPRQGPGELFF | NA | TRBJ2-2 | TRBV19 | 14 | TRBD1
TGTGCCACCAGCAGGGGTCCAACGGGAGGGGGCTACGAGACCCAGTACTTC | CATSRGPTGGGYETQYF | NA | TRBJ2-5 | TRBV15 | 17 | NA
TGCGCCAGCAGCCAACTAGCGCAGGGACACACTGAAGCTTTCTTT | CASSQLAQGHTEAFF | NA | TRBJ1-1 | TRBV4-3 | 15 | NA
TGTGCCAGCAACAAACAGGGGGCGGGCGGCTACACCTTC | CASNKQGAGGYTF | few | TRBJ1-2 | TRBV7-9 | 13 | TRBD1
TGTGCCTGGAGCGCAACTAGGGGGATCTTACGGTACACTGAAGCTTTCTTT | CAWSATRGILRYTEAFF | few | TRBJ1-1 | TRBV30 | 17 | NA
TGTGCCAGCAGCTTAAATCCGGGGGGGTCTTGGTATGAGCAGTTCTTC | CASSLNPGGSWYEQFF | NA | TRBJ2-1 | TRBV7-8 | 16 | TRBD2
TGTGCCAGCAGCCAACAGGGACGCACAGATACGCAGTATTTT | CASSQQGRTDTQYF | NA | TRBJ2-3 | TRBV7-7 | 14 | NA
TGCGCCAGCAGCTTGGAGGCAGGCAGGTACTACAATGAGCAGTTCTTC | CASSLEAGRYYNEQFF | NA | TRBJ2-1 | TRBV5-1 | 16 | NA
TGTGCCAGCAGCTTAAGCAGGGAATCTGAAGCTTTCTTT | CASSLSRESEAFF | NA | TRBJ1-1 | TRBV7-2 | 13 | NA
TGTGCCAGCAGTTGGGACGGGGGGGCGCAAAACACTGAAGCTTTCTTT | CASSWDGGAQNTEAFF | NA | TRBJ1-1 | TRBV27 | 16 | NA
TGCGCCAGCAGCCAGGTGGGAGGGGCCTACACAGATACGCAGTATTTT | CASSQVGGAYTDTQYF | NA | TRBJ2-3 | TRBV4-1 | 16 | TRBD2
TGTGCCAGCTCACTCTCCGGGACTAGACCCTACAATGAGCAGTTCTTC | CASSLSGTRPYNEQFF | NA | TRBJ2-1 | TRBV18 | 16 | TRBD2
TGTGCCAGAAGCTGGACGTACAGGGGAAACTATGGCTACACCTTC | CARSWTYRGNYGYTF | NA | TRBJ1-2 | TRBV5-3 | 15 | TRBD1
TGTGCCAGCAGTTTGTCGCGACCGGGGACAGGGGGGTACGAGCAGTACTTC | CASSLSRPGTGGYEQYF | NA | TRBJ2-7 | TRBV27 | 17 | TRBD1
TGCGCCAGCAGCCATGGTAAACAGGCTAACTATGGCTACACCTTC | CASSHGKQANYGYTF | NA | TRBJ1-2 | TRBV4-3 | 15 | NA
TGTGCCATCAGTGGGTACAGGGGGAGGACAGATACGCAGTATTTT | CAISGYRGRTDTQYF | NA | TRBJ2-3 | TRBV10-3 | 15 | TRBD1
TGTGCCAGCAGCACCGCTAGCGGGGGGGCAAATGAGCAGTTCTTC | CASSTASGGANEQFF | NA | TRBJ2-1 | TRBV7-2 | 15 | TRBD2
TGCGCCAGCAGCTTGGTGGGACAGGGGGCGTACGAGCAGTACTTC | CASSLVGQGAYEQYF | once | TRBJ2-7 | TRBV5-1 | 15 | TRBD1
TGCGCCAGCAGCTTCGGTGGTAGCGGGGGAGAGACCCAGTACTTC | CASSFGGSGGETQYF | NA | TRBJ2-5 | TRBV5-1 | 15 | TRBD2
TGTGCCAGCAGTTCACCAGGGACAACGGGGGGCTACACCTTC | CASSSPGTTGGYTF | NA | TRBJ1-2 | TRBV27 | 14 | NA